This T cell receptor (beta chain) is drawn from a study of breast tumors, draining lymph nodes, adjacent tissues. Points from the study as a whole: Findings are consistent with lymph node origin and intratumoral expansion of most tumor T cells. Compared with lymph nodes, tumors were less diverse; compared with nontumor tissue, more.

In its sample, this clonotype was seen many times. Its specificity is unknown. MiXCR was run by TCRdb on the multiplex PCR reads, yielding one entry per CDR3 protein. The sample records 250,000 or so distinct CDR3 sequences, under 35% being singletons. The CDR3 length is 15 residues. The V gene's germline CDR1 is MNHNY and CDR2 SVGAGI (reference sequence). Trimming stripped 0 bases from V and 2 bases from J, with 11 bases between. The lymph nodes were axillary draining lymph nodes from breast cancer patients. Sequencing input: axillary lymph node tissue. This receptor was obtained from a female donor with breast cancer. Some clones in this sample may be carry-over from other donors' samples. V is TRBV6-6 and J is TRBJ2-7; D perhaps matches TRBD1 (5 bases). The CDR3 is CASSYSKQATYEQYF. The CDR3 coding sequence is TGTGCCAGCAGTTACTCGAAACAGGCCACCTACGAGCAGTACTTC.